The 22 T cell receptor beta chains presented below share a single source sample, sequenced in a study of blood T cell repertoires in COVID-19 (dated by TCRdb to the early 2020s). Receptor amplification or capture employed the immunoSEQ multiplex PCR assay. TCRdb obtained this table from immuneACCESS and retained in-frame rearrangements with V and J assigned. These tables miss some clones; where compared with another copy, unresolved V genes account for less than half of the shortfall, and the remainder is unexplained. Within this sample are around 450,000 clones, with around 90% of them counted one time only. The leading ten clones occupy about 0.6% of the sample. Source material: PBMCs or T cells enriched from blood (not recorded which). Receptors were obtained from a man aged 18 to 30 who had recovered from COVID-19.

The V call is TRBV2, the J call TRBJ2-7, with TRBD1 matching 7 bases. Looked up from germline, CDR1 is SNHLY and CDR2 is FYNNEI. Losses at the gene ends were 7 bases for V and 7 bases for J; bases not matched to a gene: 10. The CDR3 totals 13 residues. CDR3 in DNA: TGTGCCAGCAATAGGGTCGGGACAGTGGAGCAGTACTTC. The encoded protein is CASNRVGTVEQYF.

This clone was detected only a few times. The rearrangement links TRBV5-5 to TRBJ1-2; D not resolved. Trimming cost V 4 bases and J 4 bases, with 14 bases left between them. CDR3 length: 14 amino acids. Germline V gene lookup returns CDR1 SGHKS and CDR2 YYEKEE (reference sequence). The CDR3 sequence: CASSITVSGYGYTF. For the CDR3, the DNA is TGTGCCAGCAGCATCACGGTTTCTGGCTATGGCTACACCTTC.

J is TRBJ1-6 and V is TRBV12-3 or TRBV12-4, with D maybe TRBD1 (6 bases). The V end lost 5 bases, the J end lost 7 bases, and 9 bases lay between the germline ends. There are 13 residues in the CDR3. CDR3 sequence reads: CASSNTGNSPLHF. As DNA, the CDR3 is TGTGCCAGCAGTAACACAGGGAATTCACCCCTCCACTTT.

The chain combines TRBV2 with TRBJ1-1; 9 bases agree with TRBD1. The germline V gene has CDR1 SNHLY and CDR2 FYNNEI. Trimming took 7 bases from V and 5 from J; bases not matched to a gene: 8. The CDR3 totals 14 residues. The CDR3 region is CASKSTGGRTEAFF. CDR3 nucleotides: TGTGCCAGCAAATCGACAGGGGGGAGGACTGAAGCTTTCTTT.

This clone was seen a few times. The chain uses TRBV28 and TRBJ2-2, with 7 bases matching TRBD2. In germline, CDR1 is MDHEN, CDR2 SYDVKM. This CDR3 comprises 17 residues. V gave up 5 bases and J gave up 1 base; unmatched junction bases: 10. CDR3 protein: CASSLRRAGLNTGELFF. CDR3 DNA sequence: TGTGCCAGCAGTCTCAGGAGAGCGGGGCTGAACACCGGGGAGCTGTTTTTT.

The chain is built from TRBV20-1 and TRBJ1-5, with 7 bases fitting TRBD1. The CDR3 is made up of 14 amino acids. V lost 5 bases to trimming and J lost 3 bases; unmatched junction nucleotides: 7. Germline CDR1 and CDR2: DFQATT and SNEGSKA (reference sequence). The chain's CDR3 is CSAGGTVYNQPQHF. CDR3 DNA sequence: TGCAGTGCTGGTGGGACAGTTTACAATCAGCCCCAGCATTTT.

This chain links TRBV12-3 or TRBV12-4 with TRBJ2-1; 7 bases agree with TRBD2. V shed 0 bases, J shed 8 bases, and the junction held 1 base outside the gene matches. This CDR3 is 13 amino acids long. For the CDR3, the DNA is TGTGCCAGCAGTTTAGCGGGAGGGCATGAGCAGTTCTTC. Its protein product is CASSLAGGHEQFF.

The chain has TRBV6-5 and TRBJ1-2; TRBD1 agrees at 9 bases. V was pared by 5 bases and J by 4 bases, with 2 bases of the junction left unmatched. The CDR3 has 13 residues. Germline V gene data show CDR1 as MNHEY and CDR2 as SVGAGI. CDR3 nucleotides: TGTGCCAGCAGTCCGACAGGGGGCTATGGCTACACCTTC. Translation: CASSPTGGYGYTF.

CDR3 in amino acids: CASSLFDRPDTQYF. In DNA form, the CDR3 reads TGTGCCAGCAGTTTGTTTGACAGGCCAGATACGCAGTATTTT. The V and J genes are TRBV27 and TRBJ2-3; D possibly corresponds to TRBD1 (6 bases). Trimming pared 3 bases from V and 4 bases from J, leaving 11 bases between. CDR3 size: 14 residues. Germline loops: CDR1 MNHEY, CDR2 SMNVEV (reference sequence).

This chain connects TRBV5-4 to TRBJ1-6; maybe TRBD1 (5 bases). The CDR3 runs to 13 residues. Trimming removed 4 bases from V and 9 bases from J, with 11 bases in between. From germline, CDR1 is SGHNT and CDR2 YYREEE (reference sequence). This chain's CDR3 is CASSAGKGSPLHF. The DNA of the CDR3 is TGTGCCAGCAGCGCAGGGAAGGGTTCACCCCTCCACTTT.

V gene TRBV7-8 combines with J gene TRBJ2-3; 7 bases agree with TRBD2. Germline V gives CDR1 SGHVS, CDR2 FQNEAQ. There are 15 residues in the CDR3. J gave up 2 bases and V 1 base, and 3 bases lay outside the gene matches. CDR3 amino acids: CASSLGGTNTDTQYF. The CDR3 DNA is TGTGCCAGCAGCTTAGGGGGGACTAACACAGATACGCAGTATTTT.

The chain uses TRBV12-3 or TRBV12-4 and TRBJ1-2; 8 bases agree with TRBD1. This CDR3 has 12 residues. V lost 5 bases to trimming and J lost 8 bases; unmatched junction nucleotides: 4. CDR3 sequence reads: CASSQDREGYTF. The CDR3 DNA is TGTGCCAGCAGTCAGGACAGGGAAGGCTACACCTTC.

This chain links TRBV3-1 (or the pseudogene TRBV3-2) with TRBJ2-2; D unclear. The germline gives CDR1 LGHDT, CDR2 YNNKEL (reference sequence). The V end lost 1 base, the J end lost 1 base, and 7 bases lay between the germline ends. The CDR3 totals 15 residues. The CDR3 spells CASSQGQLNTGELFF. The CDR3 DNA reads TGTGCCAGCAGCCAAGGCCAACTGAACACCGGGGAGCTGTTTTTT.

The V gene is TRBV6-5, the J gene TRBJ2-7, with 9 bases matching TRBD1. The CDR3 runs to 14 residues. Germline lookup yields CDR1 MNHEY and CDR2 SVGAGI. After removal of 9 bases from V and 2 bases from J, the junction contained 8 bases not matched to a gene. The DNA of the CDR3 is TGTGCCAGGCCAGTGGACAGGGGCACCTACGAGCAGTACTTC. It codes for CARPVDRGTYEQYF.

The chain employs TRBV10-3 and TRBJ1-5, with a possible D match to TRBD1 (6 bases). V lost 3 bases and J lost 0, with 9 bases in between. Germline V gives CDR1 ENHRY, CDR2 SYGVKD. The CDR3 sequence is 15 residues long. Here the CDR3 reads CAISERTDSNQPQHF. The DNA for the CDR3 is TGTGCCATCAGTGAACGGACAGATAGCAATCAGCCCCAGCATTTT.

V usage is TRBV10-3 and J usage is TRBJ1-4; D unclear. CDR3 length equals 13 residues. CDR1 is ENHRY, CDR2 SYGVKD, per germline. V lost 6 bases to trimming and J lost 8 bases, with 13 bases between them. The CDR3 loop reads CAIRGSSGEKLFF. CDR3 nucleotide sequence: TGTGCCATCAGGGGGAGTTCGGGGGAAAAACTGTTTTTT.

The chain links TRBV5-6 to TRBJ2-7; 7 nucleotides match TRBD2. V lost 1 base, J lost 5 bases, and 9 bases stayed unmatched. The germline CDR1 and CDR2 sequences are SGHDT and YYEEEE. CDR3 length: 15 residues. The CDR3 region is CASSLRGLNTHEQYF. The CDR3 coding sequence is TGTGCCAGCAGCTTGAGGGGACTAAATACCCACGAGCAGTACTTC.

This clone was counted ten times or more. The chain employs TRBV7-9 and TRBJ1-5, with D possibly matching TRBD1 (5 bases). Germline V gene lookup returns CDR1 SEHNR and CDR2 FQNEAQ (reference sequence). V was pared by 8 bases and J by 4 bases, with 9 bases between. CDR3 length: 12 amino acids. The CDR3 region is CASGARNQPQHF. CDR3 coding DNA: TGTGCCAGCGGGGCCAGAAATCAGCCCCAGCATTTT.

This chain joins TRBV4-1 and TRBJ1-1; no firm D call. Trimming left V 0 bases short and J 11 bases short, with 10 bases between. This CDR3 is 12 amino acids long. Germline CDR1 and CDR2: MGHRA and YSYEKL. The CDR3 protein is CASSQDAVSAFF. Written as DNA, the CDR3 is TGCGCCAGCAGCCAAGATGCGGTCTCGGCTTTCTTT.

The rearrangement uses TRBV6-5 and TRBJ1-4; 9 nucleotides match TRBD1. The ends lost 4 bases at V and 4 bases at J; junction bases unmatched: 4. From germline, CDR1 is MNHEY and CDR2 SVGAGI. The CDR3 is 15 residues long. The CDR3 loop reads CASSSGTGHNEKLFF. The CDR3 region has the DNA TGTGCCAGCAGTTCCGGGACAGGGCATAATGAAAAACTGTTTTTT.

This chain joins TRBV28 and TRBJ2-4; the D gene is possibly TRBD2 (6 bases). Trimming pared 2 bases from V and 9 bases from J, leaving 17 bases between. The CDR3 is 15 amino acids. The V gene's germline CDR1 is MDHEN and CDR2 SYDVKM. The CDR3 sequence: CASSLSLGGRGIQYF. The CDR3 bases are TGTGCCAGCAGTTTAAGCCTCGGCGGGCGGGGCATTCAGTACTTC.

The chain has TRBV27 and TRBJ1-2, with TRBD1 identical over 9 bases. CDR1 and CDR2 (germline): MNHEY, SMNVEV (reference sequence). Germline trimming cut 5 bases from V and 8 bases from J; bases unmatched to any gene: 15. This CDR3 contains 16 residues. The CDR3 nucleotides are TGTGCCAGCAGTAAATCCGGGACAGGGCCCCGTGGGGGCTACACCTTC. This codes for CASSKSGTGPRGGYTF.